Detailed here is one T cell receptor beta chain. Antigen: not known. A multiplex PCR was run with 60 Vbeta primers and 13 Jbeta primers. Data came from immunoSEQ multiplex PCR; TCRdb stores just in-frame clones and leaves some out. This table has some 150,000 clones, roughly 84% appearing once. The data belong to a study of cytomegalovirus exposure and HLA in healthy donors. The study's findings and limits: TCR beta V segments were, for the most part, productive about 87% or about 30% of the time in an earlier analysis.

Germline V gene lookup returns CDR1 MGHRA and CDR2 YSYEKL. V was shortened by 3 bases and J by 6 bases, with 8 bases between the two germline ends. The CDR3 contains 13 residues. The sequence was obtained from a male donor in good health and CMV-seronegative. The genes are TRBV4-1 and TRBJ1-4; tentatively, D is TRBD1 (6 bases). The specimen was PBMCs. CDR3 sequence: CASSHPGDEKLFF. CDR3 sequence (DNA): TGCGCCAGCAGCCACCCAGGGGATGAAAAACTGTTTTTT.